What follows are 26 T cell receptor beta chains derived from one specimen sequenced in a study of T cells in Graves' hyperthyroidism and ophthalmopathy. The source material, RNA transcripts, was used to amplify TCR beta CDR3 regions. The HTBI primer set served for first-round RT-PCR of the TCR CDR3. Each CDR3 protein is one row after TCRdb ran MiXCR on the multiplex PCR reads. This repertoire shows about 640,000 distinct CDR3 sequences, roughly 15% found once; its top ten account for approximately 13%. Sequenced: blood. Receptors were obtained from a woman aged 50 to 60 with Graves' ophthalmopathy.

This clonotype appeared a few times. This chain connects TRBV14 to TRBJ2-3; no clear D gene. This CDR3 has 14 amino acids. The V end lost 4 bases, the J end lost 2 bases, and 10 bases lay between the germline ends. CDR1 is SGHDN and CDR2 is FVKESK in the germline V gene. CDR3 coding DNA: TGTGCCAGCAGCCGAAAACAGCCCACAGATACGCAGTATTTT. Translating gives CASSRKQPTDTQYF. Full variable domain (remainder filled in from reference TRBV14 and TRBJ2-3): EAGVTQFPSHSVIEKGQTVTLRCDPISGHDNLYWYRRVMGKEIKFLLHFVKESKQDESGMPNNRFLAERTGGTYSTLKVQPAELEDSGVYFCASSRKQPTDTQYFGPGTRLTVL.

This clonotype was counted at least ten times. The chain has TRBV11-2 and TRBJ2-1; the match to TRBD2 covers 13 bases. Trimming at V came to 1 base and at J to 7 bases, leaving 4 bases not matched to a gene. There are 16 residues in the CDR3. The V gene's germline CDR1 is SGHAT and CDR2 FQNNGV. In DNA, the CDR3 is TGTGCCAGCAGCTTAGTACTAGCGGGAGGGCGTAATGAGCAGTTCTTC. Its protein is CASSLVLAGGRNEQFF.

This clonotype was seen ten or more times. CDR3 DNA sequence: TGTGCCAGCAGTGACCGGGACAGGGTTCTCTATGGCTACACCTTC. This codes for CASSDRDRVLYGYTF. This chain uses TRBV6-1 with TRBJ1-2, with 9 bases identical to TRBD1. The germline gives CDR1 MNHNS, CDR2 SASEGT. This CDR3 region has 15 residues. The junction had 6 bases not matched to a gene; V was cut back by 3 bases and J by 4 bases.

Concerning this clonotype itself: This may be a read error: a much more frequent sequence differs by one nucleotide. The V call is TRBV5-1, the J call TRBJ2-5; D is unclear. Per germline, CDR1 SGHRS and CDR2 YFSETQ. The V and J ends lost 0 bases and 3 bases respectively, with 9 bases between them. The CDR3 covers 14 residues. The CDR3 protein is CASSLDVGKETQYF. CDR3 DNA: TGCGCCAGCAGCTTGGACGTAGGAAAAGAGACCCAGTACTTC.

There are a few counts of this clonotype. This chain uses TRBV7-2 with TRBJ1-2; 10 nucleotides align to TRBD1. This CDR3 has 14 amino acids. The V gene end was trimmed by 4 bases and the J gene end by 6 bases; junction bases not matched to a gene: 5. The germline V gene encodes CDR1 SGHTA and CDR2 FQGNSA. The CDR3 DNA follows: TGTGCCAGCAGCTCGAGCGGACAGGGGGATGGCTACACCTTC. It yields the protein CASSSSGQGDGYTF.

This clonotype occurred many times. The J gene is TRBJ2-7, the V gene TRBV2; D possibly corresponds to TRBD1 (5 bases). The length of the CDR3 is 11 residues. CDR1 and CDR2 from the germline V gene are SNHLY and FYNNEI. V gave up 7 bases and J gave up 6 bases, with 10 bases separating them. This CDR3 reads CASIEGVEQYF. The CDR3, as DNA: TGTGCCAGCATCGAAGGGGTCGAGCAGTACTTC.

This clonotype was recorded at least ten times. This chain joins TRBV6-1 and TRBJ1-1, with unresolved D. Trimming stripped 6 bases from V and 4 bases from J, with 18 bases between. This CDR3 comprises 15 residues. Germline CDR1 MNHNS, CDR2 SASEGT. CDR3 sequence (DNA): TGTGCCAGCAGCGCCATTAGGGAGGTTACCACTGAAGCTTTCTTT. It yields the protein CASSAIREVTTEAFF.

In its sample, this clonotype was seen many times. The chain joins TRBV12-3 or TRBV12-4 to TRBJ2-1; tentative D call: TRBD2 (6 bases). The length of the CDR3 is 16 residues. With 5 bases removed from V and 4 bases from J, the gap between germline ends came to 18 bases. In nucleotides, the CDR3 is TGTGCCAGCAGTGTGACTAGGGACCGGGCGTACAATGAGCAGTTCTTC. This encodes CASSVTRDRAYNEQFF.

This clonotype was observed many times. The V gene is TRBV11-2, the J gene TRBJ2-2, with D possibly TRBD1 on 7 matching bases. The germline V gene encodes CDR1 SGHAT and CDR2 FQNNGV. The V and J ends lost 0 bases and 2 bases respectively, with 13 bases between them. The CDR3 is made up of 17 amino acids. The CDR3 DNA sequence: TGTGCCAGCAGCTTAGAAAGTCAGGGGGGTAACACCGGGGAGCTGTTTTTT. It codes for CASSLESQGGNTGELFF.

In its sample, this clonotype was seen a few times. This sequence joins TRBV19 and TRBJ1-4; possibly TRBD1 for D (6 bases). This CDR3 contains 19 residues. V shed 4 bases and J shed 3 bases, with 24 bases lying between them. The germline V gene has CDR1 LNHDA and CDR2 SQIVND (reference sequence). CDR3 sequence reads: CASSTKQGRNLWSNEKLFF. CDR3 sequence (DNA): TGTGCCAGTAGTACAAAACAGGGTCGGAACCTTTGGTCTAATGAAAAACTGTTTTTT.

The rearrangement joins TRBV12-3 or TRBV12-4 to TRBJ1-1; D might be TRBD1 (5 bases). The CDR3 is made up of 13 amino acids. Deletions cut 5 bases from V and 11 bases from J, with 18 bases between. DNA of the CDR3: TGTGCCAGCAGTAAAGGACGGGGGTCGTCCGCTTTCTTT. Its translation: CASSKGRGSSAFF.

The chain carries TRBV29-1 and TRBJ2-7, with 7 bases identical to TRBD1. From germline, CDR1 is SQVTM and CDR2 ANQGSEA. The J segment lost 3 bases and the V segment lost 7 bases, leaving 9 bases of the junction unmatched. The CDR3 consists of 13 residues. In nucleotides, the CDR3 is TGCAGCGCTAAGGGACAGCGTGTCTACGAGCAGTACTTC. It encodes CSAKGQRVYEQYF.

This clonotype was detected ten times or more. This chain links TRBV20-1 with TRBJ2-7, with TRBD2 matching over 12 bases. V shed 3 bases and J 3 bases; nucleotides not matched to a gene: 9. This CDR3 has 16 residues. Germline CDR1 is DFQATT and CDR2 is SNEGSKA (reference sequence). The CDR3 DNA follows: TGCAGTGCTAGTGGGGACCTAGCGGGAGGGTTCTACGAGCAGTACTTC. As protein: CSASGDLAGGFYEQYF.

This clonotype was found many times. This rearrangement joins TRBV7-9 to TRBJ2-3; 9 bases map to TRBD2. The CDR3 consists of 16 residues. Germline V lookup: CDR1 SEHNR, CDR2 FQNEAQ (reference sequence). The V gene end was trimmed by 5 bases and the J gene end by 2 bases; junction bases not matched to a gene: 8. CDR3 protein: CASSPRLAEYTDTQYF. In DNA form, the CDR3 reads TGTGCCAGCAGCCCCAGACTAGCGGAATACACAGATACGCAGTATTTT.

This chain uses TRBV5-1 with TRBJ2-1; 8 positions match TRBD2. This CDR3 contains 15 residues. The germline gives CDR1 SGHRS, CDR2 YFSETQ. J was trimmed by 1 base and V by 4 bases; bases with no gene match: 4. This CDR3 reads CASSAGGGSYNEQFF. The CDR3 nucleotides are TGCGCCAGCAGCGCAGGCGGGGGGTCCTACAATGAGCAGTTCTTC.

The chain is built from TRBV12-3 or TRBV12-4 and TRBJ1-1, with D tentatively TRBD1 (5 bases). V lost 7 bases, J lost 1 base, and 16 bases lay in between. This CDR3 is built from 15 residues. As DNA, the CDR3 is TGTGCCAGCACCCCTGAGACAGTACGGAACACTGAAGCTTTCTTT. Protein: CASTPETVRNTEAFF.

V usage is TRBV6-2 or TRBV6-3 and J usage is TRBJ1-4; possible D gene TRBD1, 5 bases. Looked up from germline, CDR1 is MNHEY and CDR2 is SVGEGT. V was cut by 8 bases and J by 7 bases, with 11 bases left in between. The CDR3 is made up of 12 amino acids. DNA for the CDR3: TGTGCCAGCGGGACTTCCTCTGAAAAACTGTTTTTT. Translation gives CASGTSSEKLFF.

This clonotype was counted between two and nine times. The V gene is TRBV6-1, the J gene TRBJ2-6, with TRBD1 identical over 9 bases. V was pared by 5 bases and J by 0 bases, with 14 bases of the junction left unmatched. The CDR3 runs to 20 residues. Looked up from germline, CDR1 is MNHNS and CDR2 is SASEGT. The CDR3 here is CASSSNLQGAPISGANVLTF. CDR3 DNA sequence: TGTGCCAGCAGTTCGAACCTACAGGGGGCACCGATCTCTGGGGCCAACGTCCTGACTTTC.

This clonotype was recorded many times. The chain is built from TRBV11-2 and TRBJ2-1; D remains unclear. This CDR3 comprises 14 residues. CDR1 and CDR2 from the germline V gene are SGHAT and FQNNGV. Trimming cost V 5 bases and J 2 bases, with 10 bases left between them. CDR3 sequence: CASSLRSTYNEQFF. The CDR3 nucleotides are TGTGCCAGCAGCCTCCGGAGTACCTACAATGAGCAGTTCTTC.

This clonotype was observed many times. The chain links TRBV6-1 to TRBJ2-1; possible D gene TRBD2, 6 bases. Germline-derived CDR1 and CDR2 are MNHNS and SASEGT. This CDR3 is built from 17 residues. V was shortened by 2 bases and J by 2 bases, with 16 bases between the two germline ends. The CDR3 DNA reads TGTGCCAGCAGTGAACCCCTGGGGGGACCTGCCTACAATGAGCAGTTCTTC. Translating gives CASSEPLGGPAYNEQFF.

This clonotype was counted ten times or more. The chain is built from TRBV7-3 and TRBJ1-2; 9 bases are a match to TRBD1. Losses at the gene ends were 5 bases for V and 1 base for J; bases not matched to a gene: 5. The germline CDR1 and CDR2 sequences are SGHTA and FQGTGA. This CDR3 region has 15 residues. CDR3 coding DNA: TGTGCCAGCAGCCGGGACAGGGCCGATAACTATGGCTACACCTTC. Amino acids: CASSRDRADNYGYTF.

This clonotype was recorded many times. V gene TRBV24-1 combines with J gene TRBJ2-7, with D tentatively TRBD1 (5 bases). Germline CDR1 reads KGHDR; CDR2 reads SFDVKD. Trimming took 1 base from V and 6 from J, leaving 6 bases between them. CDR3 size: 12 residues. In nucleotides, the CDR3 is TGTGCCACCAGTGATTTCCAGGGCGAGCAGTACTTC. Its protein is CATSDFQGEQYF.

The V call is TRBV3-1, the J call TRBJ1-5, with TRBD1 matching over 7 bases. After removal of 4 bases from V and 2 bases from J, the junction contained 8 bases not matched to a gene. The CDR3 loop spans 16 amino acids. CDR1 LGHDT and CDR2 YNNKEL come from the germline V gene (reference sequence). This chain's CDR3 is CASSPGSGTGNQPQHF. The DNA of the CDR3 is TGTGCCAGCAGCCCGGGAAGCGGGACAGGCAATCAGCCCCAGCATTTT.

This clonotype was seen a few times. This rearrangement joins TRBV5-4 to TRBJ2-1; 8 positions agree with TRBD1. CDR1 SGHNT and CDR2 YYREEE come from the germline V gene (reference sequence). This CDR3 spans 17 amino acids. With V trimmed by 4 bases and J by 2 bases, 11 bases remained unmatched. The CDR3 reads CASSTPRGRRAYNEQFF. The CDR3 nucleotides are TGTGCCAGCAGCACCCCCAGGGGGCGACGGGCCTACAATGAGCAGTTCTTC.

A remark on this clonotype: This may stem from a read error, because a much larger clone lies one nucleotide away. This rearrangement joins TRBV7-9 to TRBJ2-5; D is perhaps TRBD2 (5 bases). This CDR3 spans 14 amino acids. In germline, CDR1 is SEHNR, CDR2 FQNEAQ (reference sequence). Trimming cost V 4 bases and J 0 bases, with 9 bases left between them. CDR3 nucleotide sequence: TGTGCCAGCAGCTCCGGGGAGTACCAAGAGACCCAGTACTTC. It specifies CASSSGEYQETQYF.

This clonotype appeared a few times. V gene TRBV6-5 combines with J gene TRBJ1-1, with D unclear. Per germline, CDR1 MNHEY and CDR2 SVGAGI. This CDR3 comprises 13 residues. The V and J ends lost 2 bases and 5 bases respectively, with 9 bases between them. The CDR3 is CASSYSLGTEAFF. The CDR3 coding sequence is TGTGCCAGCAGTTACAGCCTAGGGACTGAAGCTTTCTTT.